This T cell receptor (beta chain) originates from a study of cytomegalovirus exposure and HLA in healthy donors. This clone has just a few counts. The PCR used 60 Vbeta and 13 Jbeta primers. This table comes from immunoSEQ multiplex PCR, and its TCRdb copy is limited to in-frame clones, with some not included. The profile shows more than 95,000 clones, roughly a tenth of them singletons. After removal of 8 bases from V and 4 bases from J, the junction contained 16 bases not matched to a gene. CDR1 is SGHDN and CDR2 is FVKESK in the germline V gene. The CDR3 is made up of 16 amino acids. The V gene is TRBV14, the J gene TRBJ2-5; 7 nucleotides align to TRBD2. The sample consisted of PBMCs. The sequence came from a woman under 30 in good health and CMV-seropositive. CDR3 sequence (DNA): TGTGCCAGCTCCCGAGGGGAGCTAGCGGTGAGAGAGACCCAGTACTTC. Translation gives CASSRGELAVRETQYF. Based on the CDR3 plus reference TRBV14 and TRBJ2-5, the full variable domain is EAGVTQFPSHSVIEKGQTVTLRCDPISGHDNLYWYRRVMGKEIKFLLHFVKESKQDESGMPNNRFLAERTGGTYSTLKVQPAELEDSGVYFCASSRGELAVRETQYFGPGTRLLVL.